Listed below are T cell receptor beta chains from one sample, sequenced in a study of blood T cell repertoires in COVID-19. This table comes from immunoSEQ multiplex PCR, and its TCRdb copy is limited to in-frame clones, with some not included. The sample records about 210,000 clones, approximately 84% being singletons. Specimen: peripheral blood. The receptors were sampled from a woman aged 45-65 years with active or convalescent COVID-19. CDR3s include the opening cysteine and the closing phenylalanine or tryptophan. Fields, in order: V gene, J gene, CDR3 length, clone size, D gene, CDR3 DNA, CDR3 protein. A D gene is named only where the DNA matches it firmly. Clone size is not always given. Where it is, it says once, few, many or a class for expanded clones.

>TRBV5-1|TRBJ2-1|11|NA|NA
TGCGCCAGCAGCTTTCTAGGTGAGCAGTTCTTC
CASSFLGEQFF
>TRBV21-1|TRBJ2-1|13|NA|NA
TGTGCCAGCAGCAAAGGAGTCGGTAGCGGGAAGTTCTTC
CASSKGVGSGKFF
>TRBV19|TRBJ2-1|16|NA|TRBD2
TGTGCCAGTAGTTCGCGACTAGCGGGGTCCTACAATGAGCAGTTCTTC
CASSSRLAGSYNEQFF
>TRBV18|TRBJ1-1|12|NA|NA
TGTGCCAGCTCCCTCGGACAGACTGAAGCTTTCTTT
CASSLGQTEAFF
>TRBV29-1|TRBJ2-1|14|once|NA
TGCAGCGTCGGCTGGGACACCTATTACAATGAGCAGTTCTTC
CSVGWDTYYNEQFF
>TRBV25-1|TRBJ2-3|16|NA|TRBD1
TGTGCCAGCAGTGATTGGGCAGGGGGAACTCTAGATACGCAGTATTTT
CASSDWAGGTLDTQYF
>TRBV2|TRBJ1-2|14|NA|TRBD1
TGTGCCAGCAGTCGACAGGGCCCAAGCTATGGCTACACCTTC
CASSRQGPSYGYTF
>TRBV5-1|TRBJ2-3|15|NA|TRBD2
TGCGCCAGCAGCTTACGTGCGGGAGGCTCAGATACGCAGTATTTT
CASSLRAGGSDTQYF
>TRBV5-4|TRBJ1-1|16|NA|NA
TGTGCCAGCAGCTTACGGTCCCAACGGGGGAACACTGAAGCTTTCTTT
CASSLRSQRGNTEAFF
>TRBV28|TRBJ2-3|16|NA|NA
TGTGCCAGCAGTTTAGGGGGCCCTTCCCACACAGATACGCAGTATTTT
CASSLGGPSHTDTQYF
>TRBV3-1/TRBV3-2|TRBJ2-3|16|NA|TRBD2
TGTGCCAGCAGCCGGACAGCGGGGGGGGTCACAGATACGCAGTATTTT
CASSRTAGGVTDTQYF
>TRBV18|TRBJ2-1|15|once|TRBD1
TGTGCCAGCTCACAGGCAGGGGGAGATTACAATGAGCAGTTCTTC
CASSQAGGDYNEQFF
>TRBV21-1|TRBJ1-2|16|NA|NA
TGTGCCAGCAGCAAAGATGTCGGCAGGGGGCTTGGCGGCTACACCTTC
CASSKDVGRGLGGYTF
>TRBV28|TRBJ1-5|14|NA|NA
TGTGCCAGCACCCTTGGGGGCCCCAATCAGCCCCAGCATTTT
CASTLGGPNQPQHF
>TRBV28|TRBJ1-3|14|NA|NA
TGTGCCAGCACAGAAGGGGTTTATGGAAACACCATATATTTT
CASTEGVYGNTIYF
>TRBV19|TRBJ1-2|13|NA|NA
TGTGCCAGTGGGAACAGGGATGGCTATGGCTACACCTTC
CASGNRDGYGYTF
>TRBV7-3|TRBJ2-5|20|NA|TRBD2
TGTGCCAGCAGCCTAACGCTTCCACGATTTAGCGGGGCGGGTGGGAAGACCCAGTACTTC
CASSLTLPRFSGAGGKTQYF
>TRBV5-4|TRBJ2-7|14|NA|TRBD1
TGTGCCAGCAGCTTGGCAGGGGGCCGGTACGAGCAGTACTTC
CASSLAGGRYEQYF
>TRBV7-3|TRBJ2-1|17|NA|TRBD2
TGTGCCAGCAGCCAACTAGCGGGAGGGCCTGAAGGGAATGAGCAGTTCTTC
CASSQLAGGPEGNEQFF
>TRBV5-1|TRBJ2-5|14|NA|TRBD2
TGCGCCAGCATCGCGACTAGCGGGAGTGAGACCCAGTACTTC
CASIATSGSETQYF
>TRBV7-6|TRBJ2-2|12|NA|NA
TGTGCCAGCAGCTCGTCCACCGGGGAGCTGTTTTTT
CASSSSTGELFF
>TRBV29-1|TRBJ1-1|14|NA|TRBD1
TGCACCGTTAAGGACAGGTCTTTGAACACTGAAGCTTTCTTT
CTVKDRSLNTEAFF
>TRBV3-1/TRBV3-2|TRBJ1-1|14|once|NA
TGTGCCAGCAGCCAAGTGGGCGGGGGCACTGAAGCTTTCTTT
CASSQVGGGTEAFF
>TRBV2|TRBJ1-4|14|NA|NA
TGTGCCAGCAGCGGCGCAGGGATTGATGAAAAACTGTTTTTT
CASSGAGIDEKLFF
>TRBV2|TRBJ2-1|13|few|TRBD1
TGTGCCAGCAGGGGACAGGGGAACAATGAGCAGTTCTTC
CASRGQGNNEQFF